This is a list of T cell receptor beta chains from one sample in a study of blood T cell repertoires in COVID-19. The protocol was immunoSEQ multiplex PCR, while the TCRdb copy is restricted to in-frame clones and leaves out a portion. The table includes about 110,000 clones, roughly 82% detected once. The sample taken for sequencing was peripheral blood. These receptors all stem from a woman aged 60 to 75 with acute or convalescent COVID-19. Each CDR3 is given with its conserved first and last residue. The order of the fields is J gene, clone size, V gene, D gene, CDR3 protein, CDR3 DNA. The D gene is left open where the match is weak. Expanded clones get a size class; other rows say once, few or many, or leave the size out.

J gene: TRBJ2-7
clone size: -
V gene: TRBV5-1
D gene: TRBD1
CDR3 protein: CASSLMGQGYEQYF
CDR3 DNA: TGCGCCAGCAGCTTGATGGGACAGGGCTACGAGCAGTACTTC

J gene: TRBJ2-5
clone size: -
V gene: TRBV7-9
D gene: -
CDR3 protein: CASSFRSGIETQYF
CDR3 DNA: TGTGCCAGCAGCTTCCGATCAGGTATAGAGACCCAGTACTTC

J gene: TRBJ1-1
clone size: -
V gene: TRBV6-2/TRBV6-3
D gene: -
CDR3 protein: CASSQGTEAFF
CDR3 DNA: TGTGCCAGCAGTCAGGGAACTGAAGCTTTCTTT

J gene: TRBJ1-1
clone size: -
V gene: TRBV19
D gene: -
CDR3 protein: CASSLTGRRTEAFF
CDR3 DNA: TGTGCCAGTAGCCTTACAGGGAGACGAACTGAAGCTTTCTTT

J gene: TRBJ2-2
clone size: -
V gene: TRBV5-6
D gene: -
CDR3 protein: CASSLVSADGELFF
CDR3 DNA: TGTGCCAGCAGCTTGGTGTCGGCGGACGGGGAGCTGTTTTTT

J gene: TRBJ2-7
clone size: -
V gene: TRBV7-2
D gene: -
CDR3 protein: CASSLLGRAGLGEQYF
CDR3 DNA: TGTGCCAGCAGCCTCCTAGGCCGGGCAGGGCTCGGCGAGCAGTACTTC

J gene: TRBJ1-5
clone size: -
V gene: TRBV4-2
D gene: TRBD1
CDR3 protein: CASSRLQGGGQPQHF
CDR3 DNA: TGTGCCAGCAGCCGTCTACAGGGGGGCGGTCAGCCCCAGCATTTT

J gene: TRBJ2-7
clone size: -
V gene: TRBV7-3
D gene: TRBD2
CDR3 protein: CASSLSQDTGREQYF
CDR3 DNA: TGTGCCAGCAGCTTAAGTCAGGACACCGGGAGGGAGCAGTACTTC

J gene: TRBJ2-3
clone size: few
V gene: TRBV12-3/TRBV12-4
D gene: -
CDR3 protein: CASSPTSVDTQYF
CDR3 DNA: TGTGCCAGCAGCCCCACTAGTGTTGATACGCAGTATTTT

J gene: TRBJ1-6
clone size: once
V gene: TRBV20-1
D gene: -
CDR3 protein: CSASVSQGSSYNSPLHF
CDR3 DNA: TGCAGTGCGAGTGTTTCGCAGGGGAGCTCCTATAATTCACCCCTCCACTTT

J gene: TRBJ2-1
clone size: -
V gene: TRBV10-3
D gene: -
CDR3 protein: CAIGDYNEQFF
CDR3 DNA: TGTGCCATAGGAGACTACAATGAGCAGTTCTTC

J gene: TRBJ1-4
clone size: -
V gene: TRBV5-1
D gene: -
CDR3 protein: CASSFAGTENEKLFF
CDR3 DNA: TGCGCCAGCAGCTTTGCTGGGACTGAGAATGAAAAACTGTTTTTT

J gene: TRBJ1-1
clone size: few
V gene: TRBV7-9
D gene: -
CDR3 protein: CASSPGSQPEAFF
CDR3 DNA: TGTGCCAGCAGCCCCGGATCACAGCCTGAAGCTTTCTTT

J gene: TRBJ1-6
clone size: -
V gene: TRBV7-6
D gene: -
CDR3 protein: CASSLYASSYNSPLHF
CDR3 DNA: TGTGCCAGCAGCTTATATGCTAGCTCCTATAATTCACCCCTCCACTTT

J gene: TRBJ1-6
clone size: -
V gene: TRBV19
D gene: -
CDR3 protein: CASSIRDEHQRRNSPLHF
CDR3 DNA: TGTGCCAGTAGTATCCGCGATGAGCACCAGAGGAGGAATTCACCCCTCCACTTT

J gene: TRBJ1-5
clone size: -
V gene: TRBV28
D gene: -
CDR3 protein: CASSPTGFNQPQHF
CDR3 DNA: TGTGCCAGCAGCCCTACAGGATTCAATCAGCCCCAGCATTTT

J gene: TRBJ2-7
clone size: -
V gene: TRBV6-5
D gene: TRBD1
CDR3 protein: CASSLTGYEQYF
CDR3 DNA: TGTGCCAGCAGCCTGACAGGGTACGAGCAGTACTTC

J gene: TRBJ2-7
clone size: -
V gene: TRBV7-2
D gene: -
CDR3 protein: CASSLSGVNYEQYF
CDR3 DNA: TGTGCCAGCAGCTTATCCGGGGTGAACTACGAGCAGTACTTC

J gene: TRBJ2-5
clone size: -
V gene: TRBV5-1
D gene: TRBD1
CDR3 protein: CASSLWSQGALETQYF
CDR3 DNA: TGCGCCAGCAGCTTGTGGTCTCAGGGGGCGTTGGAGACCCAGTACTTC

J gene: TRBJ2-3
clone size: -
V gene: TRBV10-3
D gene: -
CDR3 protein: CAISVLAASTDTQYF
CDR3 DNA: TGTGCCATCAGTGTTTTGGCGGCTAGCACAGATACGCAGTATTTT

J gene: TRBJ1-2
clone size: -
V gene: TRBV6-5
D gene: TRBD1
CDR3 protein: CASRGQGAHYGYTF
CDR3 DNA: TGTGCCAGCAGGGGACAGGGGGCGCATTATGGCTACACCTTC

J gene: TRBJ2-5
clone size: -
V gene: TRBV7-7
D gene: -
CDR3 protein: CASSQFSRRDSRETQYF
CDR3 DNA: TGTGCCAGCAGCCAATTCTCTCGGCGGGACAGTCGAGAGACCCAGTACTTC

J gene: TRBJ1-2
clone size: -
V gene: TRBV14
D gene: -
CDR3 protein: CASSQGQNYGYTF
CDR3 DNA: TGTGCCAGCAGCCAAGGACAGAACTATGGCTACACCTTC

J gene: TRBJ1-6
clone size: few
V gene: TRBV19
D gene: TRBD1
CDR3 protein: CASSMGRGQSSYNSPLHF
CDR3 DNA: TGTGCCAGTAGTATGGGGCGGGGACAGAGCTCCTATAATTCACCCCTCCACTTT

J gene: TRBJ1-5
clone size: -
V gene: TRBV4-1
D gene: -
CDR3 protein: CASSPPPKEIMGANQPQHF
CDR3 DNA: TGCGCCAGCAGCCCCCCACCAAAGGAAATAATGGGGGCTAATCAGCCCCAGCATTTT

J gene: TRBJ2-3
clone size: -
V gene: TRBV30
D gene: -
CDR3 protein: CAWTSGAGAGTDTQYF
CDR3 DNA: TGTGCCTGGACCTCGGGGGCGGGGGCGGGAACAGATACGCAGTATTTT

J gene: TRBJ2-7
clone size: -
V gene: TRBV9
D gene: -
CDR3 protein: CASSTGVPSYEQYF
CDR3 DNA: TGTGCCAGCAGCACCGGGGTCCCCTCCTACGAGCAGTACTTC

J gene: TRBJ2-3
clone size: -
V gene: TRBV24-1
D gene: -
CDR3 protein: CATSDAGATDTQYF
CDR3 DNA: TGTGCCACCAGTGATGCGGGGGCAACAGATACGCAGTATTTT

J gene: TRBJ1-2
clone size: -
V gene: TRBV6-6
D gene: -
CDR3 protein: CASELDRQGKDGYTF
CDR3 DNA: TGTGCCAGCGAGCTAGACCGGCAGGGGAAGGATGGCTACACCTTC

J gene: TRBJ1-5
clone size: -
V gene: TRBV6-5
D gene: -
CDR3 protein: CASSYSADSNQPQHF
CDR3 DNA: TGTGCCAGCAGTTACTCGGCCGATAGCAATCAGCCCCAGCATTTT

J gene: TRBJ1-4
clone size: -
V gene: TRBV6-5
D gene: -
CDR3 protein: CASSYRGLPNEKLFF
CDR3 DNA: TGTGCCAGCAGTTACAGGGGACTCCCTAATGAAAAACTGTTTTTT